The 26 T cell receptor beta chains presented below share a single source sample, sequenced in a study of radiation and T cells in renal cell carcinoma. Produced via immunoSEQ multiplex PCR; TCRdb's table is partial and in-frame only. The table includes fewer than 200,000 clones, 88% detected once. The time point here: blood 4 weeks post-SBRT, at nephrectomy. As for treatment: 15 Gy SBRT to primary tumor, nephrectomy 4 weeks later. Sample: blood, taken from a patient whose treatment included radiotherapy and nephrectomy. The source of these receptors is a woman aged 50 to 65 with renal cell carcinoma.

This chain links TRBV5-1 with TRBJ1-2; D is ambiguous. V lost 5 bases and J lost 4, with 9 bases in between. The CDR3 length is 12 residues. Germline V gene sequence: CDR1 SGHRS, CDR2 YFSETQ. The CDR3 DNA sequence: TGCGCCAGCAGTGGAAATACCTATGGCTACACCTTC. This gives the protein CASSGNTYGYTF.

V is TRBV5-1 and J is TRBJ2-5; the D is unclear. There are 12 residues in the CDR3. Per germline, CDR1 SGHRS and CDR2 YFSETQ. The V gene lost 0 bases and the J gene lost 5 bases, with 5 bases spanning the gap. Here the CDR3 DNA reads TGCGCCAGCAGCTTGGTCCGTGAGACCCAGTACTTC. This encodes CASSLVRETQYF.

The chain carries TRBV7-2 and TRBJ1-2; D not resolved. Trimming removed 1 base from V and 0 bases from J, with 9 bases in between. CDR3 size: 15 residues. Germline V lookup: CDR1 SGHTA, CDR2 FQGNSA. Written as DNA, the CDR3 is TGTGCCAGCAGCTTAGAAGGTACCTCTAACTATGGCTACACCTTC. It specifies CASSLEGTSNYGYTF.

The rearrangement links TRBV10-2 to TRBJ1-1; 7 bases align to TRBD1. J gave up 0 bases and V 6 bases, and 13 bases lay outside the gene matches. CDR3 length equals 17 residues. The germline V gene has CDR1 WSHSY and CDR2 SAAADI. The CDR3 is CASSPSWGGGLNTEAFF. CDR3 bases: TGCGCCAGCAGCCCCTCCTGGGGAGGGGGCTTGAACACTGAAGCTTTCTTT.

The chain is built from TRBV29-1 and TRBJ1-2, with D perhaps TRBD1 (6 bases). Germline V gene lookup returns CDR1 SQVTM and CDR2 ANQGSEA. V lost 3 bases, J lost 4 bases, and 15 bases lay in between. This CDR3 is 14 amino acids long. The DNA for the CDR3 is TGCAGCGTTGATGCCGGGACACCAATCTATGGCTACACCTTC. This gives the protein CSVDAGTPIYGYTF.

The CDR3, as DNA: TGTGCCAGTAGTTCGACAGGGGGAGGCTACACCTTC. It specifies CASSSTGGGYTF. V gene TRBV19 combines with J gene TRBJ1-2; TRBD1 matches at 9 bases. This CDR3 region has 12 residues. The germline gives CDR1 LNHDA, CDR2 SQIVND (reference sequence). V lost 5 bases, J lost 8 bases, and 3 bases stayed unmatched. Drawing the rest from reference TRBV19 and TRBJ1-2, the complete variable domain is DGGITQSPKYLFRKEGQNVTLSCEQNLNHDAMYWYRQDPGQGLRLIYYSQIVNDFQKGDIAEGYSVSREKKESFPLTVTSAQKNPTAFYLCASSSTGGGYTFGSGTRLTVV.

CDR3 region: CASSMFGAGEQFF. The CDR3 DNA is TGTGCCAGCAGCATGTTTGGGGCGGGTGAGCAGTTCTTC. The chain recombines TRBV9 with TRBJ2-1; D tentatively fits TRBD1 or TRBD2 (5 bases each). CDR3 length: 13 residues. The germline V gene has CDR1 SGDLS and CDR2 YYNGEE. The V and J ends lost 4 bases and 9 bases respectively, with 14 bases between them.

The CDR3 DNA reads TGCGCCAGCAGCCACCCCAGGGACAGCATGAACACTGAAGCTTTCTTT. Its protein product is CASSHPRDSMNTEAFF. V usage is TRBV4-3 and J usage is TRBJ1-1; 7 bases are shared with TRBD1. The V gene end was trimmed by 3 bases and the J gene end by 0 bases; junction bases not matched to a gene: 7. The CDR3 is made up of 16 amino acids. CDR1 is LGHNA, CDR2 YSLEER, per germline.

The chain carries TRBV30 and TRBJ1-1; the match to TRBD1 covers 7 bases. CDR1 is GTSNPN, CDR2 SVGIG, per germline (reference sequence). The CDR3 is 14 amino acids. The junction had 9 bases not matched to a gene; V was cut back by 0 bases and J by 8 bases. CDR3 in DNA: TGTGCCTGGAGTGTAGGGAGGTCGGGACAGGAAGCTTTCTTT. Translating gives CAWSVGRSGQEAFF.

This chain links TRBV5-4 with TRBJ2-5; 8 bases align to TRBD2. V lost 0 bases and J lost 3; bases outside the gene matches: 1. The CDR3 spans 14 residues. Germline V lookup: CDR1 SGHNT, CDR2 YYREEE (reference sequence). For the CDR3, the DNA is TGTGCCAGCAGCTTGGTCGGGGGGGAAGAGACCCAGTACTTC. Translated: CASSLVGGEETQYF.

The chain carries TRBV4-1 and TRBJ2-1; 11 positions agree with TRBD1. Germline CDR1 and CDR2: MGHRA and YSYEKL. The V gene end was trimmed by 1 base and the J gene end by 4 bases; junction bases not matched to a gene: 3. The CDR3 runs 16 residues. The CDR3 DNA sequence: TGCGCCAGCAGCCAAGTCGGGACAGGGGGATACAATGAGCAGTTCTTC. Translated: CASSQVGTGGYNEQFF.

The gene calls are TRBV9 and TRBJ2-3; TRBD2 matches at 7 bases. V lost 0 bases and J lost 0; bases outside the gene matches: 10. CDR1 and CDR2 from the germline V gene are SGDLS and YYNGEE. The CDR3 runs to 18 residues. The CDR3 region has the DNA TGTGCCAGCAGCGTAGGGCCGGGGGGTCGGCTTAGCACAGATACGCAGTATTTT. Protein: CASSVGPGGRLSTDTQYF.

This sequence joins TRBV27 and TRBJ1-3, with TRBD1 as a possible D gene (5 bases). CDR3 size: 15 residues. V was pared by 6 bases and J by 4 bases, with 16 bases between. CDR1 and CDR2 (germline): MNHEY, SMNVEV (reference sequence). The CDR3 here is CASSRDPRSGNTIYF. The CDR3 coding sequence is TGTGCCAGCAGCCGGGACCCCAGGTCGGGAAACACCATATATTTT.

This clone appeared a few times. V usage is TRBV7-2 and J usage is TRBJ1-6; TRBD1 agrees at 8 bases. The CDR3 runs 15 residues. The trim removed 4 bases at V and 6 bases at J, leaving 5 bases unmatched. CDR1 is SGHTA and CDR2 is FQGNSA in the germline V gene. CDR3 sequence: CASSYRTGFNSPLHF. DNA of the CDR3: TGTGCCAGCAGCTACCGGACAGGGTTTAATTCACCCCTCCACTTT.

This chain uses TRBV7-2 with TRBJ2-7; D is unclear. Germline CDR1 is SGHTA and CDR2 is FQGNSA. CDR3 length: 13 amino acids. V was clipped by 4 bases and J by 2 bases, with 9 bases between them. The DNA of the CDR3 is TGTGCCAGCAGCTCACACGAGGCCTACGAGCAGTACTTC. Translation: CASSSHEAYEQYF.

The rearrangement joins TRBV15 to TRBJ2-7, with D hard to call. Germline CDR1 is LNHNV and CDR2 is YYDKDF (reference sequence). V was trimmed by 3 bases and J by 7 bases, leaving 13 bases between them. The CDR3 length is 13 residues. CDR3 sequence reads: CATSRETLGEQYF. For the CDR3, the DNA is TGTGCCACCAGCAGGGAGACATTGGGAGAGCAGTACTTC.

The chain recombines TRBV21-1 with TRBJ2-1; the table gives TRBD2 as D, unverified against the DNA. TRBV21-1 represents a pseudogene. This CDR3 contains 17 residues. The CDR3 coding sequence is TGTGCCAGCAGCAAAGTTGGCCCTACTAGCTCCTACAATGAGCAGTTCTTC. Translation gives CASSKVGPTSSYNEQFF.

The chain joins TRBV14 to TRBJ1-5; no firm D call. The CDR3 runs to 14 residues. The V gene lost 8 bases and the J gene lost 0 bases, with 11 bases spanning the gap. Germline V CDR1 and CDR2: SGHDN, FVKESK. The CDR3 here is CASSLGGSNQPQHF. CDR3 sequence (DNA): TGTGCCAGCTCTCTTGGCGGTAGCAATCAGCCCCAGCATTTT.

The V call is TRBV19, the J call TRBJ1-1; D perhaps matches TRBD1 (6 bases). Germline assignment: CDR1 LNHDA and CDR2 SQIVND (reference sequence). The CDR3 spans 14 residues. The germline V and J ends were trimmed by 5 bases and 5 bases, with 15 bases remaining between them. CDR3 in amino acids: CASSPDQGPTEAFF. CDR3 bases: TGTGCCAGTAGTCCCGACCAGGGGCCTACTGAAGCTTTCTTT. The whole variable domain, filled in from reference TRBV19 and TRBJ1-1, reads DGGITQSPKYLFRKEGQNVTLSCEQNLNHDAMYWYRQDPGQGLRLIYYSQIVNDFQKGDIAEGYSVSREKKESFPLTVTSAQKNPTAFYLCASSPDQGPTEAFFGQGTRLTVV.

This clone came up a few times. V usage is TRBV4-1 and J usage is TRBJ1-1; no firm D call. V gave up 0 bases and J gave up 4 bases, with 15 bases separating them. CDR3 length equals 16 residues. The germline gives CDR1 MGHRA, CDR2 YSYEKL. The CDR3 spells CASSQEFGRPGTEAFF. CDR3 DNA sequence: TGCGCCAGCAGCCAAGAATTCGGGAGGCCCGGCACTGAAGCTTTCTTT.

The V call is TRBV21-1, the J call TRBJ1-5; the table gives TRBD1 as D, unverified against the DNA. TRBV21-1 is marked as a pseudogene. This CDR3 is built from 18 residues. CDR3 DNA sequence: TGTGCCAGCAGCAAAGATAGGCAGGGGCGTAGTTGGAATCAGCCCCAGCATTTT. Its protein product is CASSKDRQGRSWNQPQHF.

This rearrangement joins TRBV5-4 to TRBJ2-5, with 7 bases fitting TRBD1. The CDR3 spans 13 residues. J lost 4 bases, V lost 2 bases, and 2 bases had no gene match. From germline, CDR1 is SGHNT and CDR2 YYREEE (reference sequence). CDR3 nucleotides: TGTGCCAGCAGCTTACGACAGGGAGAGACCCAGTACTTC. This encodes CASSLRQGETQYF.

The chain uses TRBV6-1 and TRBJ2-2, with D perhaps TRBD2 (6 bases). V lost 3 bases and J 1 base, leaving 9 bases between the germline ends. This CDR3 has 15 amino acids. The germline V gene encodes CDR1 MNHNS and CDR2 SASEGT. CDR3 coding DNA: TGTGCCAGCAGTGAGCCGGGGGAGAACACCGGGGAGCTGTTTTTT. It specifies CASSEPGENTGELFF.

The chain carries TRBV7-2 and TRBJ2-3, with D possibly matching TRBD2 (6 bases). There are 14 residues in the CDR3. Trimming removed 10 bases from V and 1 base from J, with 15 bases in between. The germline V gene encodes CDR1 SGHTA and CDR2 FQGNSA. CDR3 DNA sequence: TGTGCCACCATGAGGAGGGCCCGCACAGATACGCAGTATTTT. Translating gives CATMRRARTDTQYF.

The count of this clone is one. The V call is TRBV4-1, the J call TRBJ2-2; TRBD2 agrees at 10 bases. This CDR3 contains 16 residues. Germline loops: CDR1 MGHRA, CDR2 YSYEKL. V was pared by 0 bases and J by 6 bases, with 4 bases of the junction left unmatched. As DNA, the CDR3 is TGCGCCAGCAGCCAAGATCCAGCGGGGGGGCCCGGGGAGCTGTTTTTT. This sequence encodes CASSQDPAGGPGELFF.

V gene TRBV4-3 combines with J gene TRBJ2-2; D is unresolved. From germline, CDR1 is LGHNA and CDR2 YSLEER. V lost 4 bases and J lost 7, with 13 bases in between. The length of the CDR3 is 14 residues. Here the CDR3 reads CASSPEYAVGELFF. The DNA of the CDR3 is TGCGCCAGCAGCCCCGAGTACGCGGTCGGGGAGCTGTTTTTT.